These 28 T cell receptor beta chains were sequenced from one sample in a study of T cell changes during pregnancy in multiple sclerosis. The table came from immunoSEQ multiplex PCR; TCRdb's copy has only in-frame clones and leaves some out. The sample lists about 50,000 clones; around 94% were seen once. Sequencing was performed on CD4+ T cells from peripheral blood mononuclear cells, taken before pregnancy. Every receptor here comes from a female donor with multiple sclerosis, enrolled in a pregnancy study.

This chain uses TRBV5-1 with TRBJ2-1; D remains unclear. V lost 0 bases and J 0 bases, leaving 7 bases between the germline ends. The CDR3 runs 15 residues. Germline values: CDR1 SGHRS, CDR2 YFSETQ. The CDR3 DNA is TGCGCCAGCAGCTTGGGCCAGATCTCCTACAATGAGCAGTTCTTC. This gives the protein CASSLGQISYNEQFF.

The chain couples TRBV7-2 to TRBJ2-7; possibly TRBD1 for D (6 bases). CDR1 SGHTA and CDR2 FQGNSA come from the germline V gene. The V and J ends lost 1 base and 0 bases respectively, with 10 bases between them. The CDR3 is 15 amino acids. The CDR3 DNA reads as TGTGCCAGCAGCTTAGTTAGGGGGAACTCCTACGAGCAGTACTTC. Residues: CASSLVRGNSYEQYF.

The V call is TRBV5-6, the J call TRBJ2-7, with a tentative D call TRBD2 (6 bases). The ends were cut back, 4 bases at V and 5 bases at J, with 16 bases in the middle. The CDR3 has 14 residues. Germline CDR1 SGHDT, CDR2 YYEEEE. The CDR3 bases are TGTGCCAGCAGCGGTTACGGCCGGGGGAACGAGCAGTACTTC. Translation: CASSGYGRGNEQYF.

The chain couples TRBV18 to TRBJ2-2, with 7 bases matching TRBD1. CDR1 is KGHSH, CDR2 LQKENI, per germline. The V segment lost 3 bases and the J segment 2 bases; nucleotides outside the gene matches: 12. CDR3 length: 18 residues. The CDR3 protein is CASSPPPGYRGNTGELFF. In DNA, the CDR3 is TGTGCCAGCTCACCCCCCCCCGGGTACAGGGGAAACACCGGGGAGCTGTTTTTT. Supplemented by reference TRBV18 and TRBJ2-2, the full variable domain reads NAGVMQNPRHLVRRRGQEARLRCSPMKGHSHVYWYRQLPEEGLKFMVYLQKENIIDESGMPKERFSAEFPKEGPSILRIQQVVRGDSAAYFCASSPPPGYRGNTGELFFGEGSRLTVL.

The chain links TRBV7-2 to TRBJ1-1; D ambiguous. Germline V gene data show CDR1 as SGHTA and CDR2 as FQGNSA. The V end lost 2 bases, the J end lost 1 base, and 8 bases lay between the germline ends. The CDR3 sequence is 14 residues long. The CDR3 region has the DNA TGTGCCAGCAGCTTAAGACTTACGAACACTGAAGCTTTCTTT. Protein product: CASSLRLTNTEAFF. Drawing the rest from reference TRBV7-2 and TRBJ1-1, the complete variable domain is GAGVSQSPSNKVTEKGKDVELRCDPISGHTALYWYRQSLGQGLEFLIYFQGNSAPDKSGLPSDRFSAERTGGSVSTLTIQRTQQEDSAVYLCASSLRLTNTEAFFGQGTRLTVV.

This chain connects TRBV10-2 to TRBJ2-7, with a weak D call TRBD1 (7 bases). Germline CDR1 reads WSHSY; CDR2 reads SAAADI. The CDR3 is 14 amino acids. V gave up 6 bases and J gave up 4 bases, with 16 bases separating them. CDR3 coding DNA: TGCGCCAGCAGAGGGGGCGGGGACCCGTACGAGCAGTACTTC. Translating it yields CASRGGGDPYEQYF.

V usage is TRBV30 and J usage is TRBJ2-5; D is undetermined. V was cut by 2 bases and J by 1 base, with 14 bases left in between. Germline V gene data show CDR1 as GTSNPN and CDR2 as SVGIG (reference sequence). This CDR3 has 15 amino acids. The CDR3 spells CAWSHSVPVQETQYF. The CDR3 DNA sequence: TGTGCCTGGAGTCACTCCGTGCCTGTCCAAGAGACCCAGTACTTC.

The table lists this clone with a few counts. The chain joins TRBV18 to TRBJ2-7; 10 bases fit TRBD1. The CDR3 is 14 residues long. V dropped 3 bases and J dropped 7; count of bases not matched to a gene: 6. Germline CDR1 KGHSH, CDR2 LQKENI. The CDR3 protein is CASSPQTGGREQYF. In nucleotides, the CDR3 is TGTGCCAGCTCACCCCAGACAGGGGGCAGAGAGCAGTACTTC. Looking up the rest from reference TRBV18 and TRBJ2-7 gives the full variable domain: NAGVMQNPRHLVRRRGQEARLRCSPMKGHSHVYWYRQLPEEGLKFMVYLQKENIIDESGMPKERFSAEFPKEGPSILRIQQVVRGDSAAYFCASSPQTGGREQYFGPGTRLTVT.

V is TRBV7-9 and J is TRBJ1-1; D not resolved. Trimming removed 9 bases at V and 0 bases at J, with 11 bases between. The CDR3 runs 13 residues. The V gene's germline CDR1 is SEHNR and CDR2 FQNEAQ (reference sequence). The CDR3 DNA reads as TGTGCCAGAGAGTCTGTCATGAACACTGAAGCTTTCTTT. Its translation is CARESVMNTEAFF.

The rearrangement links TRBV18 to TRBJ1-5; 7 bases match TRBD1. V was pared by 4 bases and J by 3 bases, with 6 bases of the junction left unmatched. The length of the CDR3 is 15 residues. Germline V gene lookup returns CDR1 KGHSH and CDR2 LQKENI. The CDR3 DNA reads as TGTGCCAGCTCACGACGGACAGGATTCAATCAGCCCCAGCATTTT. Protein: CASSRRTGFNQPQHF.

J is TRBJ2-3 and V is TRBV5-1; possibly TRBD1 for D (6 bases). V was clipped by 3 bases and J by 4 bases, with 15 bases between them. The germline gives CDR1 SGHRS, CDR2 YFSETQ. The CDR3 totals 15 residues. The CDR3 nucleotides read TGCGCCAGCAGCTGGGGACACCTGGGCGCAGATACGCAGTATTTT. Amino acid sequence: CASSWGHLGADTQYF. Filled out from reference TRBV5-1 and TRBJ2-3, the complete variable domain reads KAGVTQTPRYLIKTRGQQVTLSCSPISGHRSVSWYQQTPGQGLQFLFEYFSETQRNKGNFPGRFSGRQFSNSRSEMNVSTLELGDSALYLCASSWGHLGADTQYFGPGTRLTVL.

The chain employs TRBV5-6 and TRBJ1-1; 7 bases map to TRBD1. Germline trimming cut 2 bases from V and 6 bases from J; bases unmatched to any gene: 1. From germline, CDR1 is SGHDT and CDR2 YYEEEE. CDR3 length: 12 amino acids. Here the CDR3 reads CASSLTGAEAFF. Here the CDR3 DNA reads TGTGCCAGCAGCTTAACAGGGGCTGAAGCTTTCTTT.

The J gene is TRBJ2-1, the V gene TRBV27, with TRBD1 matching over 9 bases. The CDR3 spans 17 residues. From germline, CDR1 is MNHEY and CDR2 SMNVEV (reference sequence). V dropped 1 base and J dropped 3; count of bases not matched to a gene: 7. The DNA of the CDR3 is TGTGCCAGCAGTTTATACCGGGACAGGGCGCACTACAATGAGCAGTTCTTC. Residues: CASSLYRDRAHYNEQFF.

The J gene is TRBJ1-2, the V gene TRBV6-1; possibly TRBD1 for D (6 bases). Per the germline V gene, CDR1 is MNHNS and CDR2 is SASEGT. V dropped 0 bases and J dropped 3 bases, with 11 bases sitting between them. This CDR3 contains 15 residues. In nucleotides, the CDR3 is TGTGCCAGCAGTGAAGCGCCAGGGGTCTACTATGGCTACACCTTC. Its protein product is CASSEAPGVYYGYTF.

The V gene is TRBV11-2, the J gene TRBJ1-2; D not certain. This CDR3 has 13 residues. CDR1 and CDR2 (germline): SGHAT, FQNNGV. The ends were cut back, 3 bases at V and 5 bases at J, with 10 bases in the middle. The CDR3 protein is CASSLGSPYGYTF. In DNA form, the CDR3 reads TGTGCCAGCAGCTTGGGTAGCCCTTATGGCTACACCTTC.

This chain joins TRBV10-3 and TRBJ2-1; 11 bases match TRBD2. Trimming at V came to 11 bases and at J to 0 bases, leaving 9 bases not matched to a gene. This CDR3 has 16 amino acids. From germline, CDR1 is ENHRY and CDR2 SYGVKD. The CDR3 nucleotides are TGTGCCGCGGGACTAGCGGATTATCCCTCCTACAATGAGCAGTTCTTC. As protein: CAAGLADYPSYNEQFF.

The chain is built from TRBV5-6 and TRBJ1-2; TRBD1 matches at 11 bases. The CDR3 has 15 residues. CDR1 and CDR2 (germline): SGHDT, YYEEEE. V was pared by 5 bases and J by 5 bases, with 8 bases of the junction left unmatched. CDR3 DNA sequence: TGTGCCAGCAGGCCCTATGGGACAGGGGGTTATGGCTACACCTTC. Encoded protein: CASRPYGTGGYGYTF. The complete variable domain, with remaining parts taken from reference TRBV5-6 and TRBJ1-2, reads DAGVTQSPTHLIKTRGQQVTLRCSPKSGHDTVSWYQQALGQGPQFIFQYYEEEERQRGNFPDRFSGHQFPNYSSELNVNALLLGDSALYLCASRPYGTGGYGYTFGSGTRLTVV.

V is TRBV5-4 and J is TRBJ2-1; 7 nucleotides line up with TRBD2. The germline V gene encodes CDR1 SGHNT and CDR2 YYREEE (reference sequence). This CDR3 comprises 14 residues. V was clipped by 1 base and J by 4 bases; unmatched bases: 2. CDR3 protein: CASSLSGIYNEQFF. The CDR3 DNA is TGTGCCAGCAGCTTGAGCGGGATTTACAATGAGCAGTTCTTC.

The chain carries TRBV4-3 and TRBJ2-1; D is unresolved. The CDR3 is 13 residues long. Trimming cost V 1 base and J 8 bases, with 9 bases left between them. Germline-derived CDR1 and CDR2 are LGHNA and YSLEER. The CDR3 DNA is TGCGCCAGCAGCCAAGGAGCCTTCTATGAGCAGTTCTTC. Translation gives CASSQGAFYEQFF.

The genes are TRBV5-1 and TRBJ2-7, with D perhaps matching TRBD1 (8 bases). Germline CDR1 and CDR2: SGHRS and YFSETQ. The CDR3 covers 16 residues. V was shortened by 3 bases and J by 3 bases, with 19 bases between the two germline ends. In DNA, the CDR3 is TGCGCCAGCAGCTCCCCCACAGGGGGGGCCGGCTACGAGCAGTACTTC. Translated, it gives CASSSPTGGAGYEQYF.

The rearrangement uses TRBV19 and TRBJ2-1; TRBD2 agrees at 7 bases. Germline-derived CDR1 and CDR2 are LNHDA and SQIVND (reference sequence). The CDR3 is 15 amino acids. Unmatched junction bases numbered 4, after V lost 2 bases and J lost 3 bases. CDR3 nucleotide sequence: TGTGCCAGTAGTATAACGGCGGGGGACTACAATGAGCAGTTCTTC. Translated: CASSITAGDYNEQFF.

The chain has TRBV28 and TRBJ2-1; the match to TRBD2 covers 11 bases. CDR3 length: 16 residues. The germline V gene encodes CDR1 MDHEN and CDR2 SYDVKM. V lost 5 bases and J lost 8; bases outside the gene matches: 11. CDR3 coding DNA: TGTGCCAGCAGTCTAACTAGCGGGAGACTCTTGGATGAGCAGTTCTTC. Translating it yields CASSLTSGRLLDEQFF.

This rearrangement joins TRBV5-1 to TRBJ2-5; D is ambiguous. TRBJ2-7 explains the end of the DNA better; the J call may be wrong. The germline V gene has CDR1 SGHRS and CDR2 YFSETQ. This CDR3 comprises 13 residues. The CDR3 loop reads CASSSVTSYEQYF. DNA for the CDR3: TGCGCCAGCAGCTCTGTCACGTCCTACGAGCAGTACTTC.

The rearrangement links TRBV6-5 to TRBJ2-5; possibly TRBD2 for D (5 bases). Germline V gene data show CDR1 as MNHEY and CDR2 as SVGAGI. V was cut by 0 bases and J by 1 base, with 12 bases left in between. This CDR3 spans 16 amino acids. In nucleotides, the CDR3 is TGTGCCAGCAGTTACTCCGCGGCAGGACTCCAAGAGACCCAGTACTTC. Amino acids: CASSYSAAGLQETQYF.

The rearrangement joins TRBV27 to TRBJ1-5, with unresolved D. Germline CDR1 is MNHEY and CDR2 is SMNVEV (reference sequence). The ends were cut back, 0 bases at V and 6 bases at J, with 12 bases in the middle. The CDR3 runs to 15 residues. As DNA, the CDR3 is TGTGCCAGCAGTTTATCATCCAGTATGTCTCAGCCCCAGCATTTT. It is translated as CASSLSSSMSQPQHF.

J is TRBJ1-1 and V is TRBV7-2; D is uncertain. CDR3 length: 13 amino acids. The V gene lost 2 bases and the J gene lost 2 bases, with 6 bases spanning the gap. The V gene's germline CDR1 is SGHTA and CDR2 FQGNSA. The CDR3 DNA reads TGTGCCAGCAGCTTACAAACTAACACTGAAGCTTTCTTT. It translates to CASSLQTNTEAFF.

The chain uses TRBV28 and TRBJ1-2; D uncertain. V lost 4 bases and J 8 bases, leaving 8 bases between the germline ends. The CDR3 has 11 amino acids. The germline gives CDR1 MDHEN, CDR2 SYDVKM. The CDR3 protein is CASSSKIGYTF. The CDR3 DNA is TGTGCCAGCAGTTCAAAAATCGGCTACACCTTC.

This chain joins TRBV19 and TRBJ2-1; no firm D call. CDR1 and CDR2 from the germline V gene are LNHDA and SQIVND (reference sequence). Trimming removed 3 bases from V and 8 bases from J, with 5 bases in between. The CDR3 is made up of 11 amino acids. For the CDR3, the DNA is TGTGCCAGTAGTATTCGAGATGAGCAGTTCTTC. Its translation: CASSIRDEQFF.